The 13 T cell receptor beta chains presented below share a single source sample, sequenced in a study of shared clonotypes between healthy human individuals. Assay used: immunoSEQ multiplex PCR; TCRdb lists only in-frame clones, some missing. The table includes about 1 million clones, around 76% detected once. Input material: memory CD4+ T cells sorted from blood. Subset described: CD45RA-negative fraction. The source of these receptors is a man between 18 and 35 years old in good health.

The rearrangement joins TRBV29-1 to TRBJ1-1; D is uncertain. This CDR3 region has 12 residues. Germline V gene data show CDR1 as SQVTM and CDR2 as ANQGSEA. Trimming took off 2 bases at V and 4 bases at J, with 8 bases between the two ends. CDR3 sequence (DNA): TGCAGCGTTGAAAGAATCTTCACTGAAGCTTTCTTT. This gives the protein CSVERIFTEAFF. Together with reference TRBV29-1 and TRBJ1-1, the CDR3 gives the full variable domain: SAVISQKPSRDICQRGTSLTIQCQVDSQVTMMFWYRQQPGQSLTLIATANQGSEATYESGFVIDKFPISRPNLTFSTLTVSNMSPEDSSIYLCSVERIFTEAFFGQGTRLTVV.

The V gene is TRBV7-2, the J gene TRBJ2-1; possibly TRBD2 for D (7 bases). This CDR3 comprises 14 residues. V shed 6 bases and J shed 5 bases, with 14 bases lying between them. CDR1 is SGHTA and CDR2 is FQGNSA in the germline V gene. CDR3 bases: TGTGCCAGCAGGTGGGGGGGCACCGACAATGAGCAGTTCTTC. Translated, it gives CASRWGGTDNEQFF.

The J gene is TRBJ2-7, the V gene TRBV9, with 9 bases fitting TRBD1. The germline gives CDR1 SGDLS, CDR2 YYNGEE. Trimming took 4 bases from V and 3 from J; bases not matched to a gene: 5. The CDR3 is made up of 14 amino acids. Here the CDR3 DNA reads TGTGCCAGCAGCAACCGGGACAGGGACTACGAGCAGTACTTC. This encodes CASSNRDRDYEQYF.

On this clone itself: This may arise from a read error, as a much more abundant clone is one base away. Other DNA sequences from this sample encode an identical CDR3 as well. The CDR3 sequence: CASSEGANYGYTF. CDR3 DNA: TGTGCCAGCAGTGAAGGGGCTAACTATGGCTACACCTTC. V gene TRBV6-1 combines with J gene TRBJ1-2, with D unresolved. This CDR3 contains 13 residues. Trimming left V 1 base short and J 0 bases short, with 3 bases between. Germline values: CDR1 MNHNS, CDR2 SASEGT.

This rearrangement joins TRBV19 to TRBJ2-4; D possibly corresponds to TRBD1 (5 bases). There are 14 residues in the CDR3. Germline CDR1 reads LNHDA; CDR2 reads SQIVND (reference sequence). V shed 8 bases and J shed 1 base, with 12 bases lying between them. Here the CDR3 DNA reads TGTGCCAGTGGAACACAGGCCGCCAAAAACATTCAGTACTTC. It translates to CASGTQAAKNIQYF.

The gene calls are TRBV25-1 and TRBJ2-5; D unclear. Germline V CDR1 and CDR2: MGHDK, SYGVNS. The V and J ends lost 3 bases and 2 bases respectively, with 13 bases between them. The CDR3 consists of 15 residues. The CDR3 loop reads CASSELQFGQETQYF. The CDR3 nucleotides read TGTGCCAGCAGTGAGCTGCAGTTTGGGCAAGAGACCCAGTACTTC.

The V call is TRBV5-1, the J call TRBJ2-5, with 10 bases identical to TRBD2. Germline CDR1 and CDR2: SGHRS and YFSETQ. The V gene end was trimmed by 4 bases and the J gene end by 0 bases; junction bases not matched to a gene: 6. The CDR3 totals 16 residues. CDR3 coding DNA: TGCGCCAGCAGCAGAGCTAGCGGGAGCCACCAAGAGACCCAGTACTTC. It translates to CASSRASGSHQETQYF.

This chain links TRBV30 with TRBJ1-6, with D possibly being TRBD1 (6 bases). Germline-derived CDR1 and CDR2 are GTSNPN and SVGIG (reference sequence). The V end lost 2 bases, the J end lost 7 bases, and 18 bases lay between the germline ends. This CDR3 is 16 amino acids long. DNA of the CDR3: TGTGCCTGGAGTAGAAAGCGACAGGCCTCGAATTCACCCCTCCACTTT. It translates to CAWSRKRQASNSPLHF.

The chain joins TRBV5-1 to TRBJ2-1; 8 positions agree with TRBD2. V trimming: 5 bases; J trimming: 3 bases; junction bases outside the gene matches: 10. The CDR3 length is 16 residues. Germline V gene lookup returns CDR1 SGHRS and CDR2 YFSETQ. The CDR3 coding sequence is TGCGCCAGCAGAAAAGCAGCGGGAGAAAGCTACAATGAGCAGTTCTTC. It yields the protein CASRKAAGESYNEQFF.

This clone appeared a few times. The chain joins TRBV25-1 to TRBJ1-1; no firm D call. Germline V CDR1 and CDR2: MGHDK, SYGVNS. Trimming cost V 7 bases and J 2 bases, with 11 bases left between them. This CDR3 spans 13 amino acids. CDR3 sequence: CASIDGLNTEAFF. DNA of the CDR3: TGTGCCAGCATTGACGGACTCAACACTGAAGCTTTCTTT.

The V gene is TRBV18, the J gene TRBJ2-7; D is unclear. The germline V gene has CDR1 KGHSH and CDR2 LQKENI. V gave up 3 bases and J gave up 2 bases, with 11 bases separating them. The CDR3 is 14 amino acids. The CDR3 bases are TGTGCCAGCTCACCGCTTGGGAACGCCTACGAGCAGTACTTC. It encodes CASSPLGNAYEQYF. The full variable domain, in which reference TRBV18 and TRBJ2-7 provide the parts outside the CDR3, is NAGVMQNPRHLVRRRGQEARLRCSPMKGHSHVYWYRQLPEEGLKFMVYLQKENIIDESGMPKERFSAEFPKEGPSILRIQQVVRGDSAAYFCASSPLGNAYEQYFGPGTRLTVT.

The J gene is TRBJ2-3, the V gene TRBV9; 10 bases are shared with TRBD2. CDR3 size: 16 residues. Germline V gene data show CDR1 as SGDLS and CDR2 as YYNGEE. Trimming removed 3 bases from V and 0 bases from J; junction bases left unmatched: 4. The DNA for the CDR3 is TGTGCCAGCAGCGCCAGCGGGGGGGGGAGCACAGATACGCAGTATTTT. Translating it yields CASSASGGGSTDTQYF.

The V and J genes are TRBV30 and TRBJ1-1; D gene ambiguous. Trimming left V 2 bases short and J 5 bases short, with 15 bases between. The CDR3 is 14 residues long. Germline CDR1 is GTSNPN and CDR2 is SVGIG (reference sequence). CDR3 region: CAWSRLPEQTEAFF. The CDR3 nucleotides read TGTGCCTGGAGTAGACTTCCTGAACAAACTGAAGCTTTCTTT.